These 29 T cell receptor beta chains share one sample of origin, sequenced in a study of cytomegalovirus exposure and HLA in healthy donors. PCR employed 60 Vbeta and 13 Jbeta primers. Sequencing used immunoSEQ multiplex PCR; TCRdb keeps in-frame clones, though not all of them. This sample carries some 150,000 clones, 81% of them seen once, and the ten largest clones take roughly 13%. Sequencing used PBMCs. Receptor source: a woman between 50 and 59 years old in good health and CMV-seronegative.

The chain has TRBV6-1 and TRBJ2-7; 9 nucleotides line up with TRBD1. CDR1 and CDR2 (germline): MNHNS, SASEGT. V was pared by 6 bases and J by 3 bases, with 9 bases of the junction left unmatched. There are 15 residues in the CDR3. Here the CDR3 DNA reads TGTGCCAGCAGGCAGGCCGGGACAGGGCGCTACGAGCAGTACTTC. Its protein product is CASRQAGTGRYEQYF.

This clone was detected a few times. V usage is TRBV5-1 and J usage is TRBJ2-7, with 7 nucleotides matching TRBD1. Losses at the gene ends were 0 bases for V and 3 bases for J; bases not matched to a gene: 6. The CDR3 totals 15 residues. Germline V lookup: CDR1 SGHRS, CDR2 YFSETQ. DNA for the CDR3: TGCGCCAGCAGCTTGGCCGAGGACAGGATCTACGAGCAGTACTTC. Translated, it gives CASSLAEDRIYEQYF. Drawing the rest from reference TRBV5-1 and TRBJ2-7, the complete variable domain is KAGVTQTPRYLIKTRGQQVTLSCSPISGHRSVSWYQQTPGQGLQFLFEYFSETQRNKGNFPGRFSGRQFSNSRSEMNVSTLELGDSALYLCASSLAEDRIYEQYFGPGTRLTVT.

In its sample, this clone was seen once. The CDR3 is CASSIRLAGYSYEQYF. The CDR3, as DNA: TGTGCCAGTAGTATCAGACTAGCGGGATACTCCTACGAGCAGTACTTC. The V gene is TRBV19, the J gene TRBJ2-7; TRBD2 matches 11 bases. This CDR3 spans 16 amino acids. Trimming took 3 bases from V and 0 from J; bases not matched to a gene: 4. Germline lookup yields CDR1 LNHDA and CDR2 SQIVND (reference sequence).

The rearrangement uses TRBV21-1 and TRBJ1-1. TRBV21-1 is assigned pseudogene status. The length of the CDR3 is 15 residues. The CDR3, as DNA: TGTGCCAGCAGCAAAGGCACCGGGAGGATCACTGAAGCTTTCTTT. Encoded protein: CASSKGTGRITEAFF.

The chain uses TRBV7-3 and TRBJ2-7; 8 bases agree with TRBD2. Germline V gene lookup returns CDR1 SGHTA and CDR2 FQGTGA. There are 17 residues in the CDR3. The trim removed 3 bases at V and 2 bases at J, leaving 12 bases unmatched. This chain's CDR3 is CASSFRSTSGGTYEQYF. The CDR3 nucleotides read TGTGCCAGCAGCTTCCGGTCTACTAGCGGAGGTACCTACGAGCAGTACTTC.

The rearrangement uses TRBV6-1 and TRBJ1-1; the match to TRBD1 covers 8 bases. Trimming took 10 bases from V and 4 from J; bases not matched to a gene: 14. The CDR3 sequence is 15 residues long. Germline V gene lookup returns CDR1 MNHNS and CDR2 SASEGT. The CDR3 coding sequence is TGTGCCACCCGCGCAGCCAATACAGGGGGCACTGAAGCTTTCTTT. Translated: CATRAANTGGTEAFF.

For the CDR3, the DNA is TGTGCCAGCAGTTTTGGCAGGGGGCTGGGCGGGGAGCTGTTTTTT. It encodes CASSFGRGLGGELFF. This rearrangement joins TRBV27 to TRBJ2-2; TRBD1 aligns across 8 bases. CDR1 is MNHEY, CDR2 SMNVEV, per germline (reference sequence). V dropped 3 bases and J dropped 7; count of bases not matched to a gene: 7. The CDR3 spans 15 residues.

V is TRBV19 and J is TRBJ2-5; a weak D match, TRBD2 (6 bases). Germline CDR1 is LNHDA and CDR2 is SQIVND (reference sequence). With 1 base removed from V and 4 bases from J, the gap between germline ends came to 7 bases. The CDR3 contains 13 residues. This chain's CDR3 is CASSIGRGETQYF. The CDR3 region has the DNA TGTGCCAGTAGTATAGGGCGGGGAGAGACCCAGTACTTC.

The rearrangement links TRBV15 to TRBJ2-7; D may be TRBD2 (5 bases). CDR1 and CDR2 (germline): LNHNV, YYDKDF (reference sequence). This CDR3 region has 14 residues. V was trimmed by 4 bases and J by 3 bases, leaving 13 bases between them. CDR3 coding DNA: TGTGCCACCAGCACTAGTCGGGGATTCTACGAGCAGTACTTC. Translating gives CATSTSRGFYEQYF.

The chain has TRBV19 and TRBJ2-5; 10 bases are a match to TRBD1. The J call may be incorrect, as the DNA end agrees better with TRBJ2-7. This CDR3 spans 14 amino acids. Germline V gives CDR1 LNHDA, CDR2 SQIVND (reference sequence). The DNA of the CDR3 is TGTGCCAGTAGTCCTTGGGACAGGGGATACGAGCAGTACTTC. Translated: CASSPWDRGYEQYF.

The J gene is TRBJ1-2, the V gene TRBV4-3; D is ambiguous. The CDR3 contains 15 residues. V was shortened by 0 bases and J by 3 bases, with 11 bases between the two germline ends. Germline V gene sequence: CDR1 LGHNA, CDR2 YSLEER. The CDR3 sequence is CASSQDEAGYYGYTF. The CDR3 DNA is TGCGCCAGCAGCCAAGATGAGGCGGGGTACTATGGCTACACCTTC.

The chain combines TRBV5-6 with TRBJ1-2, with D maybe TRBD1 (5 bases). The germline CDR1 and CDR2 sequences are SGHDT and YYEEEE. Trimming removed 3 bases at V and 6 bases at J, with 9 bases between. This CDR3 has 12 residues. The CDR3 nucleotides read TGTGCCAGCAGCTGGGGGGGAGATGGCTACACCTTC. Protein sequence: CASSWGGDGYTF.

The chain links TRBV4-1 to TRBJ1-2, with TRBD1 matching 9 bases. CDR1 and CDR2 from the germline V gene are MGHRA and YSYEKL. The CDR3 has 16 amino acids. Germline trimming cut 0 bases from V and 7 bases from J; bases unmatched to any gene: 9. This CDR3 reads CASSQELDRGKGGYTF. CDR3 nucleotides: TGCGCCAGCAGCCAAGAACTTGACAGGGGGAAGGGTGGCTACACCTTC.

This clone showed up just a few times. The chain couples TRBV2 to TRBJ2-3, with D possibly TRBD2 on 6 matching bases. The V gene lost 6 bases and the J gene lost 2 bases, with 12 bases spanning the gap. The CDR3 sequence is 14 residues long. Per germline, CDR1 SNHLY and CDR2 FYNNEI. The CDR3 loop is CASRYGGVTDTQYF. Here the CDR3 DNA reads TGTGCCAGCAGGTATGGCGGGGTCACAGATACGCAGTATTTT. The full variable domain, with the rest looked up from reference TRBV2 and TRBJ2-3, is EPEVTQTPSHQVTQMGQEVILRCVPISNHLYFYWYRQILGQKVEFLVSFYNNEISEKSEIFDDQFSVERPDGSNFTLKIRSTKLEDSAMYFCASRYGGVTDTQYFGPGTRLTVL.

The chain carries TRBV5-7 and TRBJ2-5, with TRBD1 matching over 8 bases. Judging by the DNA end, TRBJ2-7 fits better; the J call may be wrong. TRBV5-7 belongs to the ORF category, with a function that is uncertain. CDR3 length equals 15 residues. Here the CDR3 reads CASSLSGTGEYEQYF. CDR3 DNA: TGTGCCAGCAGCTTAAGTGGGACAGGAGAGTACGAGCAGTACTTC.

This chain links TRBV5-1 with TRBJ2-1; 8 bases are a match to TRBD2. CDR3 length equals 15 residues. Germline lookup yields CDR1 SGHRS and CDR2 YFSETQ. Trimming removed 2 bases from V and 8 bases from J; junction bases left unmatched: 9. The DNA for the CDR3 is TGCGCCAGCAGCTTAGCGGGAGCTTGGGAGTATGAGCAGTTCTTC. It yields the protein CASSLAGAWEYEQFF.

The chain recombines TRBV28 with TRBJ1-2; weak D call: TRBD1 (6 bases). V lost 5 bases and J lost 0, with 10 bases in between. The CDR3 is 14 residues long. CDR1 is MDHEN, CDR2 SYDVKM, per germline. CDR3 sequence: CASSEGHSNYGYTF. The CDR3 coding sequence is TGTGCCAGCAGTGAGGGACATTCTAACTATGGCTACACCTTC.

A note on this clone: Additional DNA sequences in this sample encode the identical CDR3. The chain employs TRBV7-9 and TRBJ1-1; TRBD1 might be the D (6 bases). Per the germline V gene, CDR1 is SEHNR and CDR2 is FQNEAQ (reference sequence). The CDR3 covers 12 residues. V shed 3 bases and J shed 5 bases, with 7 bases lying between them. CDR3 residues: CASSLRGTEAFF. Here the CDR3 DNA reads TGTGCCAGCAGCTTGAGGGGGACTGAAGCTTTCTTT.

The chain joins TRBV11-3 to TRBJ1-1; tentatively, D is TRBD1 (6 bases). The CDR3 covers 16 residues. V was pared by 5 bases and J by 4 bases, with 20 bases between. Germline V gene lookup returns CDR1 SGHNT and CDR2 YENEEA. The CDR3 spells CASSEGVGARGTEAFF. CDR3 nucleotide sequence: TGTGCCAGCAGCGAGGGGGTGGGGGCGAGGGGCACTGAAGCTTTCTTT.

In regard to this clone: One junction end does not reproduce the germline sequence, and a read error may be involved. The CDR3 bases are TGTTCCAGCAGCTCCCTGACAGGGGTAAGGGCTGAAGCTTTCTTT. Protein product: CSSSSLTGVRAEAFF. V and J are TRBV7-9 and TRBJ1-1; 8 nucleotides agree with TRBD1. Per germline, CDR1 SEHNR and CDR2 FQNEAQ (reference sequence). The CDR3 runs to 15 residues.

In this sample, this clone turned up a few times. The rearrangement joins TRBV7-3 to TRBJ2-7, with 8 bases fitting TRBD2. CDR1 SGHTA and CDR2 FQGTGA come from the germline V gene. V shed 6 bases and J 1 base; nucleotides not matched to a gene: 8. The CDR3 covers 15 residues. In DNA, the CDR3 is TGTGCCAGCAGTAAGGCTAGCGGGCCTTCCTACGAGCAGTACTTC. Translation: CASSKASGPSYEQYF.

The table lists this clone with a few counts. V is TRBV27 and J is TRBJ1-5; D might be TRBD1 (6 bases). This CDR3 has 14 amino acids. CDR1 is MNHEY and CDR2 is SMNVEV in the germline V gene (reference sequence). Trimming shortened V by 2 bases and J by 4 bases, and 9 bases separated the two germline ends. Here the CDR3 reads CASSLSRGNQPQHF. CDR3 nucleotide sequence: TGTGCCAGCAGTTTAAGCAGGGGTAATCAGCCCCAGCATTTT.

The chain carries TRBV21-1 and TRBJ2-3; no DNA check was done on the table's D call, TRBD2. TRBV21-1 is designated a pseudogene. The CDR3 is 16 amino acids. The CDR3 nucleotides read TGTGCCAGCAGCCCGGGACTAGCGGGAGGAACAGATACGCAGTATTTT. It encodes CASSPGLAGGTDTQYF.

Ten or more counts support this clone. The chain recombines TRBV29-1 with TRBJ1-1; 7 bases map to TRBD1. The CDR3 runs to 13 residues. Germline V gene lookup returns CDR1 SQVTM and CDR2 ANQGSEA. The ends lost 7 bases at V and 2 bases at J; junction bases unmatched: 7. The CDR3 loop is CSAVRDRNTEAFF. The CDR3, as DNA: TGCAGCGCAGTCCGGGACAGAAACACTGAAGCTTTCTTT.

CDR3 protein: CASSLTRDEQYF. CDR3 bases: TGTGCCAGCTCCCTTACTCGGGACGAGCAGTACTTC. The chain combines TRBV6-5 with TRBJ2-7, with unresolved D. Trimming removed 8 bases at V and 5 bases at J, with 13 bases between. The CDR3 has 12 residues. Germline V gene lookup returns CDR1 MNHEY and CDR2 SVGAGI.

The V and J genes are TRBV13 and TRBJ1-6; weak D call: TRBD1 (6 bases). CDR3 length: 16 residues. Deletions cut 3 bases from V and 5 bases from J, with 14 bases between. Germline CDR1 is PRHDT and CDR2 is FYEKMQ (reference sequence). The CDR3 is CASSLGRGGNNSPLHF. The CDR3 DNA follows: TGTGCCAGCAGCTTGGGCAGGGGTGGCAATAATTCACCCCTCCACTTT.

The DNA of the CDR3 is TGTGCCAGCAGCCATCCGGAGGGTGAGCAGTTCTTC. This translates into CASSHPEGEQFF. This chain links TRBV4-2 with TRBJ2-1; D might be TRBD2 (6 bases). CDR1 is LGHNA, CDR2 YNFKEQ, per germline. This CDR3 is 12 amino acids long. The ends were cut back, 3 bases at V and 9 bases at J, with 9 bases in the middle.

The chain is built from TRBV25-1 and TRBJ1-3, with a weak D call TRBD1 (6 bases). The CDR3 is 14 residues long. Trimming stripped 7 bases from V and 0 bases from J, with 10 bases between. CDR1 is MGHDK, CDR2 SYGVNS, per germline. CDR3 protein: CASKGDRSGNTIYF. CDR3 coding DNA: TGTGCCAGCAAGGGGGACCGCTCTGGAAACACCATATATTTT.

CDR3 sequence (DNA): TGCAGCCTGAGGGTTAATGAAAAACTGTTTTTT. It encodes CSLRVNEKLFF. The V and J genes are TRBV29-1 and TRBJ1-4; D unclear. The CDR3 runs 11 residues. Trimming pared 8 bases from V and 4 bases from J, leaving 8 bases between. Looked up from germline, CDR1 is SQVTM and CDR2 is ANQGSEA.